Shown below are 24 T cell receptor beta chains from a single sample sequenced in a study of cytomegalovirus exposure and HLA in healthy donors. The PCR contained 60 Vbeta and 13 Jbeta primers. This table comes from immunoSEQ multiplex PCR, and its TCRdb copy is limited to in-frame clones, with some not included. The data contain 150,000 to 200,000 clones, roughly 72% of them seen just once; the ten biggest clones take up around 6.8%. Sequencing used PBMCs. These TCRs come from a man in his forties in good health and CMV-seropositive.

As DNA, the CDR3 is TGCGCCAGCAGCCAAAGGACGGGCCCGGGGATCGGCTACACCTTC. It yields the protein CASSQRTGPGIGYTF. The genes are TRBV4-1 and TRBJ1-2; D unclear. The V end was cut by 2 bases, the J end by 8 bases, with 18 bases between. This CDR3 contains 15 residues. The V gene's germline CDR1 is MGHRA and CDR2 YSYEKL.

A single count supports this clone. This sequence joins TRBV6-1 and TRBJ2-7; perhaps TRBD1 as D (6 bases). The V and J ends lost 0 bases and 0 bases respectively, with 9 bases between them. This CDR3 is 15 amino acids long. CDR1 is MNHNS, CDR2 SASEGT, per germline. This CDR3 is CASSEALGHSYEQYF. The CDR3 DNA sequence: TGTGCCAGCAGTGAAGCGTTGGGACACTCCTACGAGCAGTACTTC.

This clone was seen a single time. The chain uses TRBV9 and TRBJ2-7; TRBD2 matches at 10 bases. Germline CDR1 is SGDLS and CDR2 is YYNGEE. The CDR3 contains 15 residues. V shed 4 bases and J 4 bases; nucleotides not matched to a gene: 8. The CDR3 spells CASSSRTSGPYEQYF. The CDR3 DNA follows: TGTGCCAGCAGCTCGCGGACTAGCGGACCTTACGAGCAGTACTTC.

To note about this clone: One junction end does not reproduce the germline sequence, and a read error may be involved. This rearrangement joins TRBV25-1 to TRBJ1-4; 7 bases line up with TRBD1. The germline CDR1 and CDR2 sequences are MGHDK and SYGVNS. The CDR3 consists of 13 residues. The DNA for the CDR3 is TGTGCCAGCGGTGACAGGGAGGATGAAAAACTGTTTTTT. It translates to CASGDREDEKLFF.

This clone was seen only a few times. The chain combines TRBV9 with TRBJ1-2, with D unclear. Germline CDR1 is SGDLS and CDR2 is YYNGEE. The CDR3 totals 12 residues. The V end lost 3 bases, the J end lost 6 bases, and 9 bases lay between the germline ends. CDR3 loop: CASSASRDGYTF. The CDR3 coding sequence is TGTGCCAGCAGCGCTAGTCGAGATGGCTACACCTTC. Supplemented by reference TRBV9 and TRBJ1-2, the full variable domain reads DSGVTQTPKHLITATGQRVTLRCSPRSGDLSVYWYQQSLDQGLQFLIQYYNGEERAKGNILERFSAQQFPDLHSELNLSSLELGDSALYFCASSASRDGYTFGSGTRLTVV.

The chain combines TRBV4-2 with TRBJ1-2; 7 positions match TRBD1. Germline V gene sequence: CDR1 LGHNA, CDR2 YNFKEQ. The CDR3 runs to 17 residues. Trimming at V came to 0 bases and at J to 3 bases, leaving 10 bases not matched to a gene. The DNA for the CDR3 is TGTGCCAGCAGCCAAGAAACGGGCACAGGGGCTGACTATGGCTACACCTTC. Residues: CASSQETGTGADYGYTF.

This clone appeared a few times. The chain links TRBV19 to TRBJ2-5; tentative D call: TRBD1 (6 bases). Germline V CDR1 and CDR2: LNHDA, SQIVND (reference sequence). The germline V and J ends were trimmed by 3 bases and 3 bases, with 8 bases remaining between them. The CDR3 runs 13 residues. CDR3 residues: CASSITGKETQYF. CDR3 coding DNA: TGTGCCAGTAGTATCACAGGGAAAGAGACCCAGTACTTC. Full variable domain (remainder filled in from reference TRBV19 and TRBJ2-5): DGGITQSPKYLFRKEGQNVTLSCEQNLNHDAMYWYRQDPGQGLRLIYYSQIVNDFQKGDIAEGYSVSREKKESFPLTVTSAQKNPTAFYLCASSITGKETQYFGPGTRLLVL.

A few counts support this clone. CDR3 coding DNA: TGTGCCAGCTCACGGACTAGCGGGTCCTACAATGAGCAGTTCTTC. It is translated as CASSRTSGSYNEQFF. The chain employs TRBV18 and TRBJ2-1, with 11 bases lining up with TRBD2. There are 15 residues in the CDR3. CDR1 is KGHSH, CDR2 LQKENI, per germline. V shed 4 bases, J shed 1 base, and the junction held 0 bases outside the gene matches.

CDR3 in amino acids: CASSPRGGCEQYF. As DNA, the CDR3 is TGTGCCAGCAGCCCCCGGGGAGGGTGCGAGCAGTACTTC. The V gene is TRBV13, the J gene TRBJ2-7, with 7 bases fitting TRBD2. V gave up 5 bases and J gave up 6 bases; unmatched junction bases: 7. From germline, CDR1 is PRHDT and CDR2 FYEKMQ (reference sequence). CDR3 length equals 13 residues.

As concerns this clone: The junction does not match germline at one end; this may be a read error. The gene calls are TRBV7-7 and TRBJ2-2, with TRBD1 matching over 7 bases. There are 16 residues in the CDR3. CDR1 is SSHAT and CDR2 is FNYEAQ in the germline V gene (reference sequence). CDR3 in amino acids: CASSFAQGANTGELFF. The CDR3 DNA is TGTGCTAGCAGCTTCGCCCAGGGGGCGAACACCGGGGAGCTGTTTTTT.

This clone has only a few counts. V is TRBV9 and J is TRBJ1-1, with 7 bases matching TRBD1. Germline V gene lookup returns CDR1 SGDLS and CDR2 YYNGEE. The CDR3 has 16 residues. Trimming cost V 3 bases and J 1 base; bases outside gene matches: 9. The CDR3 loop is CASSADPTGRNTEAFF. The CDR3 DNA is TGTGCCAGCAGCGCCGACCCGACAGGGAGGAACACTGAAGCTTTCTTT.

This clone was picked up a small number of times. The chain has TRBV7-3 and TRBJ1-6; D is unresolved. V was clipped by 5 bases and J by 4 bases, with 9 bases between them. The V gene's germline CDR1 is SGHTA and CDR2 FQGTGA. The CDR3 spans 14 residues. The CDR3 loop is CASSISGYNSPLHF. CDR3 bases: TGTGCCAGCAGCATCTCGGGGTATAATTCACCCCTCCACTTT.

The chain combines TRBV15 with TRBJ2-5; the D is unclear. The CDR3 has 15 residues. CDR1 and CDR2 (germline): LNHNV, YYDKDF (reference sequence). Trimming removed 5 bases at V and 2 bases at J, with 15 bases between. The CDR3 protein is CATSLVRLEQETQYF. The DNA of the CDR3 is TGTGCCACCAGCCTCGTTCGCTTAGAGCAAGAGACCCAGTACTTC.

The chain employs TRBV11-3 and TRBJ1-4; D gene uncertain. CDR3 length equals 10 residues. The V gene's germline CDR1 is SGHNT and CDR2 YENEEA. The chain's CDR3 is CAPFREKLFF. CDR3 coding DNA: TGTGCTCCGTTTCGGGAAAAACTGTTTTTT.

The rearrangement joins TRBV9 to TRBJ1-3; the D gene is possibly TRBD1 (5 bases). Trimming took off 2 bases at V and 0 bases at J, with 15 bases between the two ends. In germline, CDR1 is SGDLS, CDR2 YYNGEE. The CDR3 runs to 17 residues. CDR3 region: CASSVGGKTFSGNTIYF. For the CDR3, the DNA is TGTGCCAGCAGCGTCGGGGGGAAGACCTTCTCTGGAAACACCATATATTTT.

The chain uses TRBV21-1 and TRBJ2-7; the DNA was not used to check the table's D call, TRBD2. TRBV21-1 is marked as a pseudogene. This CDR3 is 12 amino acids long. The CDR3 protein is CAPSTPPYEQYF. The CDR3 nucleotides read TGTGCCCCCTCTACCCCCCCCTACGAGCAGTACTTC.

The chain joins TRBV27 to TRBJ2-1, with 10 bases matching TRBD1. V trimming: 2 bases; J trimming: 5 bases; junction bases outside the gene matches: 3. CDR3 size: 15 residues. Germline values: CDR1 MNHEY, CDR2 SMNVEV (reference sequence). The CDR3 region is CASSLGTGVHNEQFF. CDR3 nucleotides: TGTGCCAGCAGTTTAGGGACAGGGGTTCACAATGAGCAGTTCTTC.

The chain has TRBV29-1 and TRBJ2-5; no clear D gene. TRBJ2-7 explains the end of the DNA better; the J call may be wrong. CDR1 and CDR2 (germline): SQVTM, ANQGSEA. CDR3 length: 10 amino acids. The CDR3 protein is CSVVSVEQYF. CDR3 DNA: TGCAGCGTTGTGAGCGTCGAGCAGTACTTC.

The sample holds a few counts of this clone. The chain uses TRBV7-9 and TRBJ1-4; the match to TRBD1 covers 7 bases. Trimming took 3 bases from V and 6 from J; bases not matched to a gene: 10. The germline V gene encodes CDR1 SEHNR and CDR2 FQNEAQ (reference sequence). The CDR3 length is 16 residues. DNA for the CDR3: TGTGCCAGCAGCTTGAAAATGACAGGGAGTCATGAAAAACTGTTTTTT. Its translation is CASSLKMTGSHEKLFF.

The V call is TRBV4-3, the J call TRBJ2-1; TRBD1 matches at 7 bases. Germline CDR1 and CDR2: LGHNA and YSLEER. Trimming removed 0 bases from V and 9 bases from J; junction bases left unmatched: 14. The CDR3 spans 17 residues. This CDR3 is CASSQDIETGKSGEQFF. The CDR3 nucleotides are TGCGCCAGCAGCCAAGATATTGAGACAGGGAAGAGCGGTGAGCAGTTCTTC.

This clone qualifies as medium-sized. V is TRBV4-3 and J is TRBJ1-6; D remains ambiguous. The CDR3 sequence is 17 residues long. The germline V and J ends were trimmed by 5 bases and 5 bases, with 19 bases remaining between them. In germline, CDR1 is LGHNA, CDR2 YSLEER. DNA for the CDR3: TGCGCCAGCAGCTTCCATAGGAGGCAGAGCAATAATTCACCCCTCCACTTT. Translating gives CASSFHRRQSNNSPLHF.

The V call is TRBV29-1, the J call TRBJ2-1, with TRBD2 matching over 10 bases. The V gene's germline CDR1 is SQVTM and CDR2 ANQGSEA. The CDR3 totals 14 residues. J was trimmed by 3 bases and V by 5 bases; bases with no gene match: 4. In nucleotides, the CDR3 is TGCAGCGTTTCCGCTAGCGGGAGCTACAATGAGCAGTTCTTC. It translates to CSVSASGSYNEQFF.

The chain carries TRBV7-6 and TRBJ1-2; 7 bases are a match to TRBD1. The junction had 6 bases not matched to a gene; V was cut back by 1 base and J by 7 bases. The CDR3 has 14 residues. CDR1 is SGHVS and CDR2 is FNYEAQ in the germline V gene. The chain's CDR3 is CASSLGRTGGGYTF. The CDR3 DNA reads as TGTGCCAGCAGCTTAGGGAGGACAGGAGGTGGCTACACCTTC. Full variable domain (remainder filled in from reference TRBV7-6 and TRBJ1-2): GAGVSQSPRYKVTKRGQDVALRCDPISGHVSLYWYRQALGQGPEFLTYFNYEAQQDKSGLPNDRFSAERPEGSISTLTIQRTEQRDSAMYRCASSLGRTGGGYTFGSGTRLTVV.

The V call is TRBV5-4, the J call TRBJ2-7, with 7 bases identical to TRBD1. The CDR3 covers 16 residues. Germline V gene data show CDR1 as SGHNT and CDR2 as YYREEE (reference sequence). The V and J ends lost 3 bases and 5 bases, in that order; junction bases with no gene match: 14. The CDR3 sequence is CASSSPGTASRNEQYF. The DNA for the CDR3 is TGTGCCAGCAGCTCCCCCGGGACAGCCTCTCGGAACGAGCAGTACTTC.